The sequence of this T cell receptor (beta chain) was determined in a study of sequential checkpoint blockade in melanoma. Background on the study: First-line arms were nivolumab then ipilimumab, or the reverse, randomized 1:1.

Sample treatment: randomized to nivolumab then ipilimumab (arm A) or the reverse (arm B). Sorted cells were live CD3+CD8+, lacking CD19 and CD56, from PBMCs. The CDR3 has 16 residues. Trimming took 5 bases from V and 2 from J; bases not matched to a gene: 7. Germline CDR1 reads LNHDA; CDR2 reads SQIVND (reference sequence). The assay was immunoSEQ multiplex PCR, and TCRdb's table has in-frame clones only and misses some. The sample yields more than 9,000 clones, roughly four fifths seen once. The starting material was CD8+ T cells sorted from blood (inferred from file names), obtained from a patient given nivolumab and ipilimumab in sequence. J is TRBJ2-5 and V is TRBV19; 11 nucleotides align to TRBD1. The TCR originated in a human donor with melanoma. The CDR3 here is CASSPRTGGYQETQYF. CDR3 nucleotides: TGTGCCAGTAGTCCTAGGACAGGGGGCTATCAAGAGACCCAGTACTTC.